This T cell receptor beta chain was sequenced during a study of blood T cell repertoires in COVID-19. Trimming removed 8 bases from V and 7 bases from J, with 11 bases in between. CDR3 length: 12 amino acids. The germline CDR1 and CDR2 sequences are LGHDT and YNNKEL (reference sequence). The protocol was immunoSEQ multiplex PCR, while the TCRdb copy is restricted to in-frame clones and leaves out a portion. Of about 180,000 clones listed, approximately 88% are singletons. The receptor was derived from a young woman with acute or convalescent COVID-19. The rearrangement links TRBV3-1 (or the pseudogene TRBV3-2) to TRBJ1-4; no reliable D call. Material: peripheral blood. CDR3 region: CASDSSGEKLFF. DNA of the CDR3: TGTGCCAGCGATTCGAGCGGTGAAAAACTGTTTTTT.